This T cell receptor beta chain was recorded in a study of blood T cells in healthy people across ages. At the level of the study: Per two T cells, about one barcoded beta molecule was captured through template switching.

Per the germline V gene, CDR1 is DFQATT and CDR2 is SNEGSKA (reference sequence). The CDR3 is 15 amino acids. This clonotype was seen a few times. The junction and the germline gene differ at one end; a read error may be behind it. Donor samples were obtained from healthy Caucasian individuals from Russia, aged about 6 to 100. Whenever a sample was processed, at least 6 million PBMCs were isolated. At least 6 micrograms of total RNA were extracted per sample. The second PCR ran about 6 to 12 cycles with a sample-barcoded 5' primer and J-beta primers. In TCRdb, the 5' RACE reads were re-called with MiXCR into one record per CDR3 protein. The table includes about 730,000 distinct CDR3 sequences, around 46% detected once.

Sequenced input: blood. The rearrangement uses TRBV20-1 and TRBJ2-1, with 7 bases matching TRBD2. The TCR sequence derives from a woman in her sixties in good health. CDR3 amino acids: CSASGGGASNNEQFF. CDR3 bases: TGCAGTGCTAGTGGGGGGGGTGCCTCCAACAATGAGCAGTTCTTC.